This TCR beta chain was identified during a study of T cells in Graves' hyperthyroidism and ophthalmopathy. Study results and limitations: In blood, most of the thyroid clonotypes expanded above 0.001 were also present. Before onset, by a median of approximately 6.2 months, the model predicted ophthalmopathy.

Many counts were recorded for this clonotype. The antigen remains undetermined. Criteria for exclusion of patients were uncontrolled infection, other autoimmune disease, pregnancy or lactation. Diagnoses were established using clinical symptoms, serum thyroxine and TRAb, thyroid ultrasound and orbital computed tomography. This CDR3 spans 12 amino acids. V lost 0 bases and J lost 9, with 8 bases in between. Germline lookup yields CDR1 ENHRY and CDR2 SYGVKD. RNA transcripts yielded amplified TCR beta CDR3 regions. First-round RT-PCR with HTBI primers amplified the TCR CDR3 region. TCRdb recomputed calls from the multiplex PCR reads with MiXCR, one row per CDR3 protein. The profile shows about 570,000 distinct CDR3 sequences, around 46% of them singletons.

The sample was peripheral blood or thyroid tissue (not recorded which). The source is an adult woman with Graves' disease, either hyperthyroidism or ophthalmopathy (not recorded which). The chain employs TRBV10-3 and TRBJ1-2; maybe TRBD1 (5 bases). The CDR3 region is CAISESGQSYTF. In DNA form, the CDR3 reads TGTGCCATCAGTGAGTCTGGACAAAGCTACACCTTC.